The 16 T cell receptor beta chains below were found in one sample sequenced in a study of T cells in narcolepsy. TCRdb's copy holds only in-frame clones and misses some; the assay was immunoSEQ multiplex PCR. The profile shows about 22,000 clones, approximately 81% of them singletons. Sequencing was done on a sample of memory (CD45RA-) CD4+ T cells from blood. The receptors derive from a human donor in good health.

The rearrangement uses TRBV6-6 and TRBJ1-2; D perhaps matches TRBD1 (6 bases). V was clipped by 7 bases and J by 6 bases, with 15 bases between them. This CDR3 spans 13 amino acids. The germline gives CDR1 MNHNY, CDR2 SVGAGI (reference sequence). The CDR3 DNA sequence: TGTGCCAGCACCTTAGGGGGGGGCCATGGCTACACCTTC. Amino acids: CASTLGGGHGYTF.

The CDR3 coding sequence is TGTGCCAGCCGGCGGTTGTCCTACAATGAGCAGTTCTTC. It translates to CASRRLSYNEQFF. V and J are TRBV27 and TRBJ2-1; D call uncertain. The CDR3 extends over 13 amino acids. The V and J ends lost 8 bases and 1 base respectively, with 9 bases between them. Germline assignment: CDR1 MNHEY and CDR2 SMNVEV (reference sequence).

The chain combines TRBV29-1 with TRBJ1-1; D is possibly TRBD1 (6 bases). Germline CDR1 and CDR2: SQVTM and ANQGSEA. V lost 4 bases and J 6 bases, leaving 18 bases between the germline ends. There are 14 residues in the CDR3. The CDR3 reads CSVGEGGGNAEAFF. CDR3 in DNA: TGCAGCGTTGGGGAGGGGGGAGGCAACGCTGAAGCTTTCTTT.

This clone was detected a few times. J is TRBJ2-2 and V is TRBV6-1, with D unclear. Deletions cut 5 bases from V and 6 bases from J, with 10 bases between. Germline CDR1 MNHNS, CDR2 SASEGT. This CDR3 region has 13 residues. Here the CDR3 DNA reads TGTGCCAGCAGTATTCTATGGGCCGGGGAGCTGTTTTTT. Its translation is CASSILWAGELFF.

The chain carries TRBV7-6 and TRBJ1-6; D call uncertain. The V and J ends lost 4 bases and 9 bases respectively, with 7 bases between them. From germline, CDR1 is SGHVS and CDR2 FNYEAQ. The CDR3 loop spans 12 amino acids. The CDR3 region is CASSSPASPLHF. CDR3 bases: TGTGCCAGCAGCTCCCCGGCTTCACCCCTCCACTTT.

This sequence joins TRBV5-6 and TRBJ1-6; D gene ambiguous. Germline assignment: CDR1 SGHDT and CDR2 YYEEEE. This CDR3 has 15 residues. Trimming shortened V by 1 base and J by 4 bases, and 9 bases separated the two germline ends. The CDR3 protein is CASSLRQVYNSPLHF. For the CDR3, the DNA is TGTGCCAGCAGCTTGAGGCAGGTTTATAATTCACCCCTCCACTTT.

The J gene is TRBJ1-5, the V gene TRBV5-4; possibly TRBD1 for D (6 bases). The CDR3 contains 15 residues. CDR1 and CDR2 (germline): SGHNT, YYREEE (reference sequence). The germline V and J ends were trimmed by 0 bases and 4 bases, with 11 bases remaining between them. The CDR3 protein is CASSLEPQGNQPQHF. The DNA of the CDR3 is TGTGCCAGCAGCTTGGAGCCTCAGGGGAATCAGCCCCAGCATTTT.

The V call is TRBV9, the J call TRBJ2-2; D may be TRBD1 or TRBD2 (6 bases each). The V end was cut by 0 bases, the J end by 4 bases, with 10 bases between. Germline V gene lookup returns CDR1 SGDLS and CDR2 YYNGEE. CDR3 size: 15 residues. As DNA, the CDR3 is TGTGCCAGCAGCGTAGCGGGGGCCGGCACCGGGGAGCTGTTTTTT. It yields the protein CASSVAGAGTGELFF.

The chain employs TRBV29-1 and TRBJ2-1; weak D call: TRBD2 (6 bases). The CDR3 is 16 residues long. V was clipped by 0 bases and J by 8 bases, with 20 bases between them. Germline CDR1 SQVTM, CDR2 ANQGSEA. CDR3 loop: CSVEELRGWAGDEQFF. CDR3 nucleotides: TGCAGCGTTGAAGAACTTCGGGGGTGGGCTGGCGATGAGCAGTTCTTC.

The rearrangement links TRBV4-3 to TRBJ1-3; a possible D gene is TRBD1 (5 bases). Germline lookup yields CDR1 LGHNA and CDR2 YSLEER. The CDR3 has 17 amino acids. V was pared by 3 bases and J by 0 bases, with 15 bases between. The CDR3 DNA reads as TGCGCCAGCAGCCAGTTCGGCCCAGGGCTCTCTGGAAACACCATATATTTT. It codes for CASSQFGPGLSGNTIYF.

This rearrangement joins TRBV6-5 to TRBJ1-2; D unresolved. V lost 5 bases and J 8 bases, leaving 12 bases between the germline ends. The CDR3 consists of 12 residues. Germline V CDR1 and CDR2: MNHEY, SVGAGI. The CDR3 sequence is CASSPTSGGYTF. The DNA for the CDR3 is TGTGCCAGCAGTCCCACCTCGGGGGGCTACACCTTC.

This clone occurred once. The CDR3 spells CASSLLNRGSGYNEQFF. DNA for the CDR3: TGTGCCAGCAGCTTACTCAACAGGGGGAGTGGATACAATGAGCAGTTCTTC. The chain combines TRBV7-8 with TRBJ2-1, with TRBD1 matching over 8 bases. Looked up from germline, CDR1 is SGHVS and CDR2 is FQNEAQ. Trimming took 2 bases from V and 4 from J; bases not matched to a gene: 10. This CDR3 is built from 17 residues.

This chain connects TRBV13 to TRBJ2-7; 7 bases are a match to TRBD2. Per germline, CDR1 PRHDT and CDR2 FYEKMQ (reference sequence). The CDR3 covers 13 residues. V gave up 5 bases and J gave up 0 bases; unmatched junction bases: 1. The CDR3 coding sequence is TGTGCCAGCAGCCGGACTAGCTCCTACGAGCAGTACTTC. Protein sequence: CASSRTSSYEQYF.

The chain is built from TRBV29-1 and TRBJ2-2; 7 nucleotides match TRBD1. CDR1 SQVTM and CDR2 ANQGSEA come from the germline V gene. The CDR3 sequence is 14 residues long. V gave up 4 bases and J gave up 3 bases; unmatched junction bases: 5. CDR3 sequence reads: CSVGQGGYTGELFF. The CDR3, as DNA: TGCAGCGTTGGACAGGGCGGATACACCGGGGAGCTGTTTTTT.

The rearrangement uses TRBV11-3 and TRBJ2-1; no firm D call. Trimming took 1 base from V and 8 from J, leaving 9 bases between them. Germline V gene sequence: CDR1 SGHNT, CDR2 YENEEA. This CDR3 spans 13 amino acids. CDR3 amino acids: CASSLAVNDEQFF. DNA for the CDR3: TGTGCCAGCAGCTTAGCCGTAAATGATGAGCAGTTCTTC.

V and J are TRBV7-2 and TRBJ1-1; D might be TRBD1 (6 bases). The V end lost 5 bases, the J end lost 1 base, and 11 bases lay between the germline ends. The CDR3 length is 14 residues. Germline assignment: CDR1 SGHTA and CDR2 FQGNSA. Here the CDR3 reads CASSPPQGNTEAFF. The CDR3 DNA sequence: TGTGCCAGCAGCCCCCCACAGGGGAACACTGAAGCTTTCTTT.